This T cell receptor beta chain came from a study of shared T cell receptors in the human thymus. The data were produced by immunoSEQ multiplex PCR, yet TCRdb's version contains in-frame clones alone and is incomplete. The profile shows about 660,000 clones, approximately 87% of them singletons. The sample holds one count of this clone. The CDR3 length is 14 residues. Germline values: CDR1 LGHNA, CDR2 YSLEER. V lost 4 bases to trimming and J lost 2 bases, with 12 bases between them. These same records also appear under a second study, on human thymus T cells. According to that study: Donation came from healthy Finnish infants having corrective surgery for congenital heart defects. Thymus pieces cut out during corrective heart surgery were the tissue that was used. Thymic as well as blood repertoires seemed to favor certain V and J genes unevenly. Related research found strongly overlapping thymic repertoires in unrelated individuals.

The clonotype comes from a boy under two years old with a congenital heart defect. The J gene is TRBJ2-7, the V gene TRBV4-3; tentatively, D is TRBD1 (5 bases). The specimen sequenced was thymocytes. CDR3 sequence reads: CASSLSTATYEQYF. In DNA form, the CDR3 reads TGCGCCAGCAGCCTCTCGACAGCCACCTACGAGCAGTACTTC.